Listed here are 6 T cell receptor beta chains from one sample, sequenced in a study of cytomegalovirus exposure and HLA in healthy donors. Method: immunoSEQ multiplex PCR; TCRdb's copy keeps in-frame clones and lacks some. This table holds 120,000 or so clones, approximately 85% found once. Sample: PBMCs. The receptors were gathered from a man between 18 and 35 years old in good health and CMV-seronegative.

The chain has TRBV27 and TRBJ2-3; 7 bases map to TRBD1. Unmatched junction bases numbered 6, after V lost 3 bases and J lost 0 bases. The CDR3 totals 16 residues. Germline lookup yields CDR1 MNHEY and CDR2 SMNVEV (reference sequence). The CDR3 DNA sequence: TGTGCCAGCAGTTTTTGGACAGGAGCTAGCACAGATACGCAGTATTTT. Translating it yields CASSFWTGASTDTQYF.

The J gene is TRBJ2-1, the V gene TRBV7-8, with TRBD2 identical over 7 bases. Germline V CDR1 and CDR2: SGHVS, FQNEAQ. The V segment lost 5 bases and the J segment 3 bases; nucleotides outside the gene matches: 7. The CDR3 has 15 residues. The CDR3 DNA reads TGTGCCAGCAGCCCCGTGGGGGGGGACTACAATGAGCAGTTCTTC. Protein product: CASSPVGGDYNEQFF.

The CDR3 DNA sequence: TGTGCCATCAGTGATGCACAGGGGTTCCGACAAAATGAGCAGTTCTTC. The encoded protein is CAISDAQGFRQNEQFF. The chain employs TRBV10-3 and TRBJ2-1, with 7 bases identical to TRBD1. Losses at the gene ends were 3 bases for V and 7 bases for J; bases not matched to a gene: 12. The germline CDR1 and CDR2 sequences are ENHRY and SYGVKD. This CDR3 has 16 residues.

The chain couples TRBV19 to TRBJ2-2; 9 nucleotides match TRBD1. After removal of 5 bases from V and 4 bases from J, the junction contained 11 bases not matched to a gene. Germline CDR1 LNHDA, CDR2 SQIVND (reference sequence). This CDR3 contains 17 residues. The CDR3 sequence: CASSPEVRTGATGELFF. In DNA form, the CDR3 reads TGTGCCAGTAGTCCCGAGGTCCGGACAGGGGCCACCGGGGAGCTGTTTTTT.

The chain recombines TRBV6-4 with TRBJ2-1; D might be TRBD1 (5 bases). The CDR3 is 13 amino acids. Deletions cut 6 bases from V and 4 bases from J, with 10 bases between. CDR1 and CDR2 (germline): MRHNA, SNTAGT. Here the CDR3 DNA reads TGTGCCAGCAGGTTGACAGAGTACAATGAGCAGTTCTTC. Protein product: CASRLTEYNEQFF.

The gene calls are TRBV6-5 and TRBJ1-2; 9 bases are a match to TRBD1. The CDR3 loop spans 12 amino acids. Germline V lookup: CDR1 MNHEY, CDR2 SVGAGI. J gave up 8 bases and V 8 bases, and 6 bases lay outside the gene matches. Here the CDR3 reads CASGTGLTGYTF. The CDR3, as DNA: TGTGCCAGCGGGACAGGGTTGACCGGCTACACCTTC.